Below are 18 T cell receptor beta chains sequenced from a single sample in a study of blood T cells in healthy people across ages. Sample-barcoded 5' priming and a J-beta primer mix drove a second PCR of about 6 to 11 cycles. TCRdb ran MiXCR on the 5' RACE reads and lists one entry per CDR3 protein. In the table there are 850,000 to 1,300,000 distinct CDR3 sequences, 35% to 50% of which are singletons. Sequencing used blood. The receptors stem from a woman in her sixties in good health.

The chain has TRBV7-9 and TRBJ2-5, with D possibly matching TRBD1 (6 bases). Germline V gives CDR1 SEHNR, CDR2 FQNEAQ (reference sequence). Between the trimmed V and J ends, which lost 6 bases and 5 bases, there was a span of 22 bases. This CDR3 has 16 amino acids. This CDR3 reads CASSSSGALKRETQYF. CDR3 DNA: TGTGCCAGCAGTAGTTCAGGGGCCCTTAAGCGGGAGACCCAGTACTTC.

The chain has TRBV7-3 and TRBJ2-7; D remains unclear. With 2 bases removed from V and 2 bases from J, the gap between germline ends came to 13 bases. The V gene's germline CDR1 is SGHTA and CDR2 FQGTGA. The CDR3 consists of 15 residues. CDR3 in amino acids: CASSLSVGGTYEQYF. CDR3 DNA sequence: TGTGCCAGCAGCTTATCTGTCGGCGGAACCTACGAGCAGTACTTC.

This clonotype was seen more than once but under ten times. The rearrangement links TRBV5-1 to TRBJ2-1; 8 bases agree with TRBD1. The DNA end is more similar to TRBJ2-7, so the J call may be wrong. Germline-derived CDR1 and CDR2 are SGHRS and YFSETQ. The CDR3 is made up of 15 amino acids. This CDR3 reads CASSATGETYNEQYF. CDR3 nucleotide sequence: TGCGCCAGCAGCGCGACAGGGGAAACGTACAATGAGCAGTACTTC.

This chain uses TRBV3-1 with TRBJ2-3; D possibly matches TRBD1 or TRBD2 (6 bases each). CDR3 length: 15 residues. Per the germline V gene, CDR1 is LGHDT and CDR2 is YNNKEL (reference sequence). Trimming removed 3 bases at V and 4 bases at J, with 14 bases between. The chain's CDR3 is CASSHWKGEADTQYF. The CDR3 DNA sequence: TGTGCCAGCAGCCATTGGAAGGGGGAGGCAGATACGCAGTATTTT.

This clonotype was seen more than once but under ten times. This chain joins TRBV9 and TRBJ2-5; D is possibly TRBD2 (6 bases). CDR1 and CDR2 (germline): SGDLS, YYNGEE. The CDR3 sequence is 13 residues long. V lost 0 bases, J lost 11 bases, and 14 bases lay in between. CDR3 protein: CASSVVGEAKQYF. CDR3 in DNA: TGTGCCAGCAGCGTAGTCGGGGAGGCTAAGCAGTACTTC.

CDR3 in amino acids: CASSLSSSGRAGNIQYF. The CDR3 nucleotides read TGCGCCAGCAGCTTGTCGTCTAGCGGGAGGGCCGGAAACATTCAGTACTTC. The chain has TRBV5-1 and TRBJ2-4, with TRBD2 matching over 12 bases. CDR1 SGHRS and CDR2 YFSETQ come from the germline V gene. The CDR3 covers 17 residues. The trim removed 1 base at V and 6 bases at J, leaving 8 bases unmatched.

The chain carries TRBV4-1 and TRBJ2-3; either TRBD1 or TRBD2 may supply D (5 bases each). Between the trimmed V and J ends, which lost 6 bases and 2 bases, there was a span of 18 bases. Germline lookup yields CDR1 MGHRA and CDR2 YSYEKL. This CDR3 is built from 16 residues. The CDR3 DNA follows: TGCGCCAGCAGACACGTGGGGGAACAGGCCACAGATACGCAGTATTTT. Protein sequence: CASRHVGEQATDTQYF.

J is TRBJ2-3 and V is TRBV27; the match to TRBD1 covers 7 bases. V shed 6 bases and J 6 bases; nucleotides not matched to a gene: 9. The CDR3 is 14 amino acids. Germline V CDR1 and CDR2: MNHEY, SMNVEV (reference sequence). CDR3 nucleotides: TGTGCCAGCAGGAGACAGGGAGTGTATGATACGCAGTATTTT. Translating it yields CASRRQGVYDTQYF.

A few counts support this clonotype. The chain uses TRBV7-9 and TRBJ2-7; 7 bases are shared with TRBD2. The CDR3 length is 15 residues. V lost 5 bases to trimming and J lost 1 base; unmatched junction nucleotides: 8. Germline lookup yields CDR1 SEHNR and CDR2 FQNEAQ (reference sequence). CDR3 protein: CASSALRGSSYEQYF. The CDR3, as DNA: TGTGCCAGCAGCGCCCTCCGCGGGAGTTCCTACGAGCAGTACTTC.

The rearrangement joins TRBV29-1 to TRBJ2-7; D gene unclear. This CDR3 region has 11 residues. V was trimmed by 3 bases and J by 4 bases, leaving 7 bases between them. Germline loops: CDR1 SQVTM, CDR2 ANQGSEA. CDR3 amino acids: CSVEVSYEQYF. The CDR3 region has the DNA TGCAGCGTTGAGGTTTCGTACGAGCAGTACTTC.

The chain links TRBV21-1 to TRBJ2-3; TRBD2 is taken as the D call from the table, unchecked against the DNA. TRBV21-1 represents a pseudogene. CDR3 length equals 16 residues. CDR3 DNA: TGTGCCAGCAGCAAGCTATCGCGGGAGACCACAGATACGCAGTATTTT. Translating it yields CASSKLSRETTDTQYF.

This chain links TRBV28 with TRBJ2-3; D is possibly TRBD1 (5 bases). The CDR3 spans 15 residues. Germline V lookup: CDR1 MDHEN, CDR2 SYDVKM. The V gene lost 6 bases and the J gene lost 1 base, with 14 bases spanning the gap. CDR3 residues: CASSPPGPGTDTQYF. CDR3 sequence (DNA): TGTGCCAGCAGCCCTCCAGGGCCGGGCACAGATACGCAGTATTTT.

This CDR3 is CASKGSANTGELFF. As DNA, the CDR3 is TGTGCCAGTAAGGGTAGCGCGAACACCGGGGAGCTGTTTTTT. The J gene is TRBJ2-2, the V gene TRBV19; a possible D gene is TRBD2 (5 bases). Germline V gives CDR1 LNHDA, CDR2 SQIVND (reference sequence). Trimming took off 7 bases at V and 0 bases at J, with 9 bases between the two ends. The CDR3 is 14 residues long.

The rearrangement links TRBV6-1 to TRBJ2-5; D not resolved. Germline lookup yields CDR1 MNHNS and CDR2 SASEGT. V was pared by 2 bases and J by 2 bases, with 6 bases between. This CDR3 has 13 amino acids. CDR3 residues: CASSEQRQETQYF. The CDR3, as DNA: TGTGCCAGCAGTGAACAGAGACAAGAGACCCAGTACTTC.

This clonotype was recorded a few times. The chain has TRBV15 and TRBJ2-7; D is possibly TRBD2 (5 bases). Germline assignment: CDR1 LNHNV and CDR2 YYDKDF (reference sequence). The CDR3 has 13 amino acids. V lost 2 bases to trimming and J lost 5 bases, with 10 bases between them. CDR3 sequence (DNA): TGTGCCACCAGCAGACTGGGGAGCAACGAGCAGTACTTC. Its translation is CATSRLGSNEQYF.

This clonotype was observed many times. The CDR3 sequence is CASRIAGGTSYEQYF. Here the CDR3 DNA reads TGCGCCAGCAGGATAGCGGGAGGAACGTCCTACGAGCAGTACTTC. The chain combines TRBV5-1 with TRBJ2-7, with 10 bases matching TRBD2. V shed 5 bases, J shed 1 base, and the junction held 6 bases outside the gene matches. This CDR3 is built from 15 residues. Germline V gives CDR1 SGHRS, CDR2 YFSETQ.

The chain is built from TRBV14 and TRBJ2-7, with 8 bases that match TRBD2. Germline CDR1 reads SGHDN; CDR2 reads FVKESK. CDR3 size: 14 residues. The junction had 6 bases not matched to a gene; V was cut back by 6 bases and J by 2 bases. The CDR3 protein is CASSIAGLPYEQYF. The DNA of the CDR3 is TGTGCCAGCAGTATAGCGGGACTCCCCTACGAGCAGTACTTC.

This clonotype came up many times. The V gene is TRBV14, the J gene TRBJ2-1; 10 positions agree with TRBD2. Germline V gene sequence: CDR1 SGHDN, CDR2 FVKESK. With 4 bases clipped from V and 8 bases from J, the junction kept 8 bases outside the gene matches. This CDR3 contains 15 residues. The CDR3 DNA sequence: TGTGCCAGCAGCCCACAGCGGGAGGGCCGCCATGAGCAGTTCTTC. This codes for CASSPQREGRHEQFF.